The 10 T cell receptor beta chains in this list originate from one sample, sequenced in a study of radiotherapy plus CTLA-4 blockade in lung cancer. Here immunoSEQ multiplex PCR was the method, and the copy in TCRdb shows in-frame clones only, minus some. This sample has roughly 90,000 clones, with roughly 79% found just once. Sequencing used peripheral blood, obtained from a patient treated with radiotherapy plus ipilimumab. These receptor sequences come from a human donor with non-small cell lung cancer who had a partial response to radiotherapy plus ipilimumab. Some clones in this sample may be carry-over from other donors' samples.

This clone is medium-sized within its sample. The chain joins TRBV21-1 to TRBJ1-3. TRBV21-1 corresponds to a pseudogene. The CDR3 covers 17 residues. DNA for the CDR3: TGTGCCAGCAGCACCACGGACGGCGCGAGGGCTGGAAACACCATATATTTT. Translating it yields CASSTTDGARAGNTIYF.

This rearrangement joins TRBV27 to TRBJ2-7; 11 bases are shared with TRBD2. Per the germline V gene, CDR1 is MNHEY and CDR2 is SMNVEV (reference sequence). The CDR3 has 15 residues. J gave up 4 bases and V 4 bases, and 6 bases lay outside the gene matches. DNA of the CDR3: TGTGCCAGCAGTTATGGGACTAGCGGTGGGTACGAGCAGTACTTC. Protein sequence: CASSYGTSGGYEQYF.

In its sample, this clone was seen a few times. The V and J genes are TRBV10-3 and TRBJ1-1, with D possibly matching TRBD1 (5 bases). Between the trimmed V and J ends, which lost 2 bases and 3 bases, there was a span of 10 bases. Germline CDR1 ENHRY, CDR2 SYGVKD. CDR3 length equals 14 residues. CDR3 bases: TGTGCCATCAGTGAGACGGGGGGACACACTGAAGCTTTCTTT. As protein: CAISETGGHTEAFF.

J is TRBJ2-2 and V is TRBV2; the D gene is possibly TRBD2 (5 bases). The CDR3 runs to 15 residues. Between the trimmed V and J ends, which lost 4 bases and 2 bases, there was a span of 11 bases. Looked up from germline, CDR1 is SNHLY and CDR2 is FYNNEI. CDR3 sequence reads: CASSGRTRNTGELFF. Written as DNA, the CDR3 is TGTGCCAGCAGTGGTCGGACTCGTAACACCGGGGAGCTGTTTTTT.

V gene TRBV28 combines with J gene TRBJ2-7, with 8 bases identical to TRBD2. Germline V lookup: CDR1 MDHEN, CDR2 SYDVKM. The CDR3 has 14 residues. V lost 4 bases to trimming and J lost 0 bases; unmatched junction nucleotides: 2. CDR3 amino acids: CASSSGGSSYEQYF. Here the CDR3 DNA reads TGTGCCAGCAGTTCGGGGGGGAGCTCCTACGAGCAGTACTTC.

The V gene is TRBV7-2, the J gene TRBJ2-1; 8 nucleotides align to TRBD1. Unmatched junction bases numbered 11, after V lost 5 bases and J lost 8 bases. Germline V CDR1 and CDR2: SGHTA, FQGNSA. This CDR3 is built from 15 residues. The CDR3 protein is CASSLPRQGIDEQFF. The CDR3 coding sequence is TGTGCCAGCAGCCTCCCCCGACAGGGGATAGATGAGCAGTTCTTC.

The chain combines TRBV5-4 with TRBJ1-3; D possibly corresponds to TRBD1 (5 bases). The V gene lost 4 bases and the J gene lost 0 bases, with 11 bases spanning the gap. Looked up from germline, CDR1 is SGHNT and CDR2 is YYREEE (reference sequence). The CDR3 runs 15 residues. The CDR3 protein is CASSDRINSGNTIYF. CDR3 in DNA: TGTGCCAGCAGCGACAGAATAAACTCTGGAAACACCATATATTTT.

The chain carries TRBV30 and TRBJ1-4; D not resolved. CDR3 length equals 17 residues. V gave up 1 base and J gave up 8 bases, with 23 bases separating them. Germline lookup yields CDR1 GTSNPN and CDR2 SVGIG (reference sequence). Written as DNA, the CDR3 is TGTGCCTGGAGTGCGACCCCCTGGACGAGGACGGGAGAAAAACTGTTTTTT. Protein sequence: CAWSATPWTRTGEKLFF.

The chain has TRBV19 and TRBJ2-5; unclear D gene. Per germline, CDR1 LNHDA and CDR2 SQIVND (reference sequence). With 1 base removed from V and 2 bases from J, the gap between germline ends came to 11 bases. This CDR3 region has 15 residues. CDR3 region: CASSIGGGTQETQYF. The CDR3 bases are TGTGCCAGTAGTATAGGAGGTGGTACTCAAGAGACCCAGTACTTC.

The chain combines TRBV19 with TRBJ2-7; the match to TRBD2 covers 13 bases. In germline, CDR1 is LNHDA, CDR2 SQIVND (reference sequence). V lost 1 base, J lost 2 bases, and 8 bases stayed unmatched. The CDR3 is 18 residues long. The CDR3 region has the DNA TGTGCCAGTAGTATAGCCCTCAGGACTAGCGGGAGTCCCTACGAGCAGTACTTC. Amino acid sequence: CASSIALRTSGSPYEQYF.